This TCR beta chain was captured in a study of T cells after yellow fever vaccination (dated by TCRdb to between 2017 and 2020). Background on the whole study: Libraries from fractions with low cell numbers were prepared with the SMART-Seq v4 Ultra Low Input RNA kit. Bulk PBMC replicates and cell subsets were isolated from blood drawn at multiple timepoints before and after both primary and secondary immunization. Two healthy male donors, one aged 18 to 29 and one aged 30 to 40 years, made up the cohort. To track T-cell clones before and after primary and booster YFV17D yellow fever vaccination, bulk TCR alpha and beta repertoires were sequenced longitudinally.

Sequencing took place on an Illumina NovaSeq 6000. TCR cDNA was synthesized by 5'RACE template switching, through which a universal primer site and unique molecular identifiers were introduced. Priming of cDNA synthesis was performed from both the TCR alpha and TCR beta constant segments. Libraries were amplified in two PCR steps, with sample barcodes and sequencing adapters added in the second step. Libraries were sequenced on Illumina HiSeq 2500 (2x100 bp) or NovaSeq (2x150 bp). The study's own analysis went as follows. Reads were demultiplexed and collapsed into UMI consensus sequences with MIGEC, and V(D)J alignment was performed with MiXCR. Vaccine-responding clonotypes were defined with edgeR using replicate PBMC samples, requiring FDR below 0.01 and a log2 fold change above 5 up to day 15. Each bulk clonotype was labeled CD4 or CD8 based on which sequenced repertoire, CD4 or CD8, contained the clonotype at higher abundance. The public reads were reanalyzed by TCRdb: fastp trimming at Q25, MiXCR alignment, in-frame beta chains only. When rows share a CDR3 protein, they turn into one entry using the most common DNA and genes. The V and J calls and clone size come from TCRdb's table, not from the authors' own analysis. The sample data list 300,000 to 350,000 distinct CDR3 sequences, and 3.5% to 4.5% of these were observed just once. 20% to 30% of the sample is taken by the ten largest.

This clonotype appeared a few times. Its specific antigen is unknown. No quality values exist for individual bases; no much larger clone is one base distant. The CDR3 starts with the cysteine, ends with the phenylalanine, and has 15 residues. Only the CDR3 DNA is retained, 45 bases long and in frame from the first base. Trimming costs V 2 bases and J 0 bases, and their ends lie 9 bases apart. CDR1 and CDR2 were assigned from the germline V gene as MNHEY and SVGAGI. What the study reported, not specific to this receptor: Computational filtering was needed because FACS-sorted repertoires could contain abundant contaminating clonotypes from the bulk population. Most clones expanded after primary vaccination were re-detected after the booster (approximately 96% of CD4 and roughly 85% of CD8), suggesting broad memory maintenance. Because only a couple of donors were included in the study, the extent to which the findings can be generalized is limited. Compared with the primary T-cell response, the secondary T-cell response was weaker but faster, peaking on day 5 rather than day 15. A small fraction of clonotypes showed up in both the CD4 and CD8 compartments, probably as a result of convergent recombination.

The label giving this sample's treatment or condition can be read as: live attenuated yellow fever vaccine strain. At each blood-draw timepoint, two biological replicates of bulk PBMCs were obtained. A standard Ficoll-Paque protocol was used to isolate PBMCs from peripheral blood. TriZol was used to extract RNA from bulk PBMCs, CD4 and CD8 fractions, and dextramer-positive and dextramer-negative fractions. The V and J genes are TRBV6-5 and TRBJ2-3; the D segment could be TRBD2, given 6 matching bases. The material was PBMCs, obtained 5 days after the yellow fever booster vaccination. The source is a man in his late teens or twenties who received the YFV17D yellow fever vaccine. The CDR3 is CASSYGGSSTDTQYF. The DNA reads as follows: TGTGCCAGCAGTTACGGGGGGTCTAGCACAGATACGCAGTATTTT.